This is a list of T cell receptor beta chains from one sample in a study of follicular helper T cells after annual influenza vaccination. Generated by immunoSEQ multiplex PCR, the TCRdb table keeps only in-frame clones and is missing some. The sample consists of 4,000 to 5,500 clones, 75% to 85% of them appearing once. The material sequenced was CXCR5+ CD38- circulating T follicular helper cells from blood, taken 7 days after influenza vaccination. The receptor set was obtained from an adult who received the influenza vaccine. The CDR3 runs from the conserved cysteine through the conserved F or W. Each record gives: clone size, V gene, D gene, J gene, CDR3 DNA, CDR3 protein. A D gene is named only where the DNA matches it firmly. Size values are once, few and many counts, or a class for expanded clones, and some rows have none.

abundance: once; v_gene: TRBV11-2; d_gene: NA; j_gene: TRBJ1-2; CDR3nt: TGTGCCAGCAGCTTAGTGGGGGGGACTTACACCTTC; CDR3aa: CASSLVGGTYTF
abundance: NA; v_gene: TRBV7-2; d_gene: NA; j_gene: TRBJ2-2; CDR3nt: TGTGCCAGCAGCCGCGGGGACCTGGGAACCGGGGAGCTGTTTTTT; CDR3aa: CASSRGDLGTGELFF
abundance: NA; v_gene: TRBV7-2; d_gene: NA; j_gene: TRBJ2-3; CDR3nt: TGTGCCAGCAGCTTGTGGGATACGCAGTATTTT; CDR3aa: CASSLWDTQYF
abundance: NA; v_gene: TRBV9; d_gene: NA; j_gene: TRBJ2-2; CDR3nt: TGTGCCAGCAGCGTAGGAGGGTTGAACACCGGGGAGCTGTTTTTT; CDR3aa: CASSVGGLNTGELFF
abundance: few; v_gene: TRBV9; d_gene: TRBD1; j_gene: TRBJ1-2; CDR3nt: TGTGCCAGCAGCGTAGCTGAGGGGGCCTTGTATGGCTACACCTTC; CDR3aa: CASSVAEGALYGYTF
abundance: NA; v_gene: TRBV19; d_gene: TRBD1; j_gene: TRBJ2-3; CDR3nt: TGTGCCAGTAGTATGCAGGGGGTTAGCACAGATACGCAGTATTTT; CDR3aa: CASSMQGVSTDTQYF
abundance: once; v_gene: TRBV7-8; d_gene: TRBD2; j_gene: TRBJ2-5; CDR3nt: TGTGCCAGCAGCTGGACCGGGACTAGCAGCCAAGAGACCCAGTACTTC; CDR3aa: CASSWTGTSSQETQYF
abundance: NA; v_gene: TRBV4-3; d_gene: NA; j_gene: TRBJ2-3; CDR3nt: TGCGCCAGCAGCCAAGCGGGGAGCGCAGATACGCAGTATTTT; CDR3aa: CASSQAGSADTQYF
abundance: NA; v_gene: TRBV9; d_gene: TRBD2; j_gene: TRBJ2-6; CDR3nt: TGTGCCAGCAGTAAGCGGGGGGCCGACTCTGGGGCCAACGTCCTGACTTTC; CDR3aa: CASSKRGADSGANVLTF
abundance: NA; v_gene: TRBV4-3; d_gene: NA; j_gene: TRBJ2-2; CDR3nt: TGCGCAAGCGGTCCCCACAACACCGGGGAGCTGTTTTTT; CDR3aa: CASGPHNTGELFF
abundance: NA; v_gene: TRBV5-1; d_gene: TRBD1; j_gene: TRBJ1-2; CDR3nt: TGCGCCAGCAGCTCCGACACCGGGACAGCGAGCGGAGGCACCTTC; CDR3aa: CASSSDTGTASGGTF
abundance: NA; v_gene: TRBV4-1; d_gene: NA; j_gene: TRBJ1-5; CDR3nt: TGCGCCAGCAGCCAAGATAGGGACACCGAACAGCGCAATCAGCCCCAGCATTTT; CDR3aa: CASSQDRDTEQRNQPQHF
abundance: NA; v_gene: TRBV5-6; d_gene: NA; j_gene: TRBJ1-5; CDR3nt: TGTGCCAGCAGCTTGTGGGGGAGCAGGCCCCAGCATTTT; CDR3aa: CASSLWGSRPQHF
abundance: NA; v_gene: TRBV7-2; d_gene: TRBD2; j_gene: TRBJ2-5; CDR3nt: TGTGCCAGCAGGGCGGGGGGGCTGGAGACCCAGTACTTC; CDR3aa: CASRAGGLETQYF
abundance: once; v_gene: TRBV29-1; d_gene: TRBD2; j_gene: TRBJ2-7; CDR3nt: TGCAGCGTTCGGGGCGGGGGTAGCGGGGTAAGCTACGAGCAGTACTTC; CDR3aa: CSVRGGGSGVSYEQYF
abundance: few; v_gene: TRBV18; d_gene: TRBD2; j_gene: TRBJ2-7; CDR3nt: TGTGCCAGCTCACCAGGGACTAGCCCAAACGAGCAGTACTTC; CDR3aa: CASSPGTSPNEQYF
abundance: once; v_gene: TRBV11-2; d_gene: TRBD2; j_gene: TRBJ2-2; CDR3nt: TGTGCCAGCAGCTTTGAAGGTAGCGGGGTCGGGGAGCTGTTTTTT; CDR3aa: CASSFEGSGVGELFF
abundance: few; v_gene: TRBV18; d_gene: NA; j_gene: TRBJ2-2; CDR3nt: TGTGCCAGCTCGTCGGAGGACGGGGAGCTGTTTTTT; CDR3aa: CASSSEDGELFF
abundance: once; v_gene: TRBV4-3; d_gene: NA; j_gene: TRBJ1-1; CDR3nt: TGCGCCAGCAGCCAAGGATTTGAGACTGAAGCTTTCTTT; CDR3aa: CASSQGFETEAFF
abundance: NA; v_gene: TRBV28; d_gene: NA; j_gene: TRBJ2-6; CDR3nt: TGTGCCAGCAGTCCGGTCCGGGGGACTCGATCTGGGGCCAACGTCCTGACTTTC; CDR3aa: CASSPVRGTRSGANVLTF
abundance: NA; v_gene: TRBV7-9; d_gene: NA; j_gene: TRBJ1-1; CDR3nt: TGTGCCAGCAGCTTAATTCAGGCGGGTCAAAACACTGAAGCTTTCTTT; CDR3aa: CASSLIQAGQNTEAFF
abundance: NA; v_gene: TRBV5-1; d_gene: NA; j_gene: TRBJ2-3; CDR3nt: TGCGCCAGCAGCCCCGCCGCCCGGGGAACCACAGATACGCAGTATTTT; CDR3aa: CASSPAARGTTDTQYF
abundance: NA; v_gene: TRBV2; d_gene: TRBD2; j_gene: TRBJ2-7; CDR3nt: TGTGCCAGCAGTCCCTCCGGGGGACTAGCCGAGCAGTACTTC; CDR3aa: CASSPSGGLAEQYF
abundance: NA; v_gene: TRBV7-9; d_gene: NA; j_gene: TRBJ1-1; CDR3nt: TGTGCCAGCATCCAGTCAGGGGCAACTGAAGCTTTCTTT; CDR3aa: CASIQSGATEAFF
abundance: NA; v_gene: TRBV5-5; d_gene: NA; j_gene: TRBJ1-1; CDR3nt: TGTGCCAGCAGCAGAGGACACTTGAACACTGAAGCTTTCTTT; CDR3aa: CASSRGHLNTEAFF
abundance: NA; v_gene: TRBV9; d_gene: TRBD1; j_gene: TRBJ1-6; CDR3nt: TGTGCCAGGATCGGACAGGGAGGGAGCTCCTATAATTCACCCCTCCACTTT; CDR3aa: CARIGQGGSSYNSPLHF
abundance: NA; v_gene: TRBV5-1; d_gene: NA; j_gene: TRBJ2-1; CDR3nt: TGCGCCAGCAGCTCCGGGCCTCCAGAGGATCTGCAGTTCTTC; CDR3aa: CASSSGPPEDLQFF
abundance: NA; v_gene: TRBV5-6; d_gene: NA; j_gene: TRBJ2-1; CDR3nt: TGTGCCAGCAGTGTTTCGCGGCATGAGCAGTTCTTC; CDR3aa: CASSVSRHEQFF
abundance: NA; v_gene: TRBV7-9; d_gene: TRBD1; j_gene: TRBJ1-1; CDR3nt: TGTGCCAGCAGCTTAGCCAGGGGGCGCGACACTGAAGCTTTCTTT; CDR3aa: CASSLARGRDTEAFF
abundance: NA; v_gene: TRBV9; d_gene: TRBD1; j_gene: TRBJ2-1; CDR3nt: TGTGCCAGCAGCTCACTCCCGACAGGGGAGCAGTTCTTC; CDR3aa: CASSSLPTGEQFF
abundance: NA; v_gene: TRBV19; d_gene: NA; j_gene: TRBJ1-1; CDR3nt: TGTGCCAGTAGTAGATCACCAACGGACGTAAAGAACACTGAAGCTTTCTTT; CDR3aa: CASSRSPTDVKNTEAFF
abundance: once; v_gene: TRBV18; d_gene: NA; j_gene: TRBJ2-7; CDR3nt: TGTGCCAGCTCACCAGACATGATCTACGAGCAGTACTTC; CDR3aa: CASSPDMIYEQYF
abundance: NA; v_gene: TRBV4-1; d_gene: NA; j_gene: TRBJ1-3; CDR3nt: TGCGCCAGCAGCCAAGACCCCGGAACATGGGACTCTGGAAACACCATATATTTT; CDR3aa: CASSQDPGTWDSGNTIYF
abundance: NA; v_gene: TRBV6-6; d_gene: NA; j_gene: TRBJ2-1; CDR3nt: TGTGCCATCTCTAGAGGGGGCAATGAGCAGTTCTTC; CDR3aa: CAISRGGNEQFF
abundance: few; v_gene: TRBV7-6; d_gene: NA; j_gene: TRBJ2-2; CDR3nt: TGTGCCAGCAGCTTAACAACAGAGAACACCGGGGAGCTGTTTTTT; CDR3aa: CASSLTTENTGELFF
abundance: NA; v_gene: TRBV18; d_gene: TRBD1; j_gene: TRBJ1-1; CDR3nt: TGTGCCAGCTCACCCCCGGGACAGGGGGCGAACACTGAAGCTTTCTTT; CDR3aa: CASSPPGQGANTEAFF
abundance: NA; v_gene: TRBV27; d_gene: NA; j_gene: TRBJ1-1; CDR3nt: TGTGCCAGTTCCGGGGCCTTCTTGACTGAAGCTTTCTTT; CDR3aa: CASSGAFLTEAFF
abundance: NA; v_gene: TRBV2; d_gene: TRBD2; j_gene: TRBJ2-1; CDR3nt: TGTGCCAGCAGGAAGACTAGCGGGGGTAACAATGAGCAGTTCTTC; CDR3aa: CASRKTSGGNNEQFF
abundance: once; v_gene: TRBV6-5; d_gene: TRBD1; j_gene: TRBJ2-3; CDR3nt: TGTGCCAGCAGTTACAGGGGGCCCCACACAGATACGCAGTATTTT; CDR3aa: CASSYRGPHTDTQYF
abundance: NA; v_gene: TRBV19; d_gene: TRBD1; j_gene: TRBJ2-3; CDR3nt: TGTGCCAGTAGTACCGGGACAGGGGGAAGGGGCAGCACAGATACGCAGTATTTT; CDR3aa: CASSTGTGGRGSTDTQYF
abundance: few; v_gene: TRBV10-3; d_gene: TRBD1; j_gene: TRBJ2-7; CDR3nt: TGTGCCATCAGTGAGCCGGACAGGGGTCCCTACGAGCAGTACTTC; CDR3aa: CAISEPDRGPYEQYF
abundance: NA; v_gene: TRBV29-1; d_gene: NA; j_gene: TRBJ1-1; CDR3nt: TGCAGCGCCTCTAGCGGGGGGCGGGGGACTGAAGCTTTCTTT; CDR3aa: CSASSGGRGTEAFF
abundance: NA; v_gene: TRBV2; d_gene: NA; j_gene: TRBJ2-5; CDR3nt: TGTGCCAGCAACCCTTGGACGGGAAAAGAGACCCAGTACTTC; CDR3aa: CASNPWTGKETQYF
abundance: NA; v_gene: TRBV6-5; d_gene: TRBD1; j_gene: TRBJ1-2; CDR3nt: TGTGCCAGCAGTTACGCAGGGGGCGGCTATGGCTACACCTTC; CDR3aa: CASSYAGGGYGYTF